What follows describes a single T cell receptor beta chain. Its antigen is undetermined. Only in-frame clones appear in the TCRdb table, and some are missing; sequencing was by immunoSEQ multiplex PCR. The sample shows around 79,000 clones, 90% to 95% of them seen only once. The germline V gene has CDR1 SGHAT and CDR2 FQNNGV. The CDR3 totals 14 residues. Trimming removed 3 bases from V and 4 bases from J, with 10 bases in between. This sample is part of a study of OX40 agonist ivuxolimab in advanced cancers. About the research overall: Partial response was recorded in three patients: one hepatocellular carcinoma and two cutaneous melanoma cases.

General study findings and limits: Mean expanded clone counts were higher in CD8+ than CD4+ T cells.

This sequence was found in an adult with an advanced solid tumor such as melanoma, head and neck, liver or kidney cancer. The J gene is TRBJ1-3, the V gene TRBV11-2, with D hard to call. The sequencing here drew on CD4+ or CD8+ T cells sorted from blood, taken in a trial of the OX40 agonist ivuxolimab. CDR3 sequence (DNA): TGTGCCAGCAGCTTGGATAGGTCAGGAAACACCATATATTTT. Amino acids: CASSLDRSGNTIYF.